The 9 T cell receptor beta chains listed next were all sequenced from one sample in a study of CXCR3-negative and CXCR3-positive naive CD8 T cells. Whole-study findings and limits: CXCR3-positive naive cells had TRB CDR3s that were more hydrophobic than CXCR3-negative naive cells had.

These receptors lack a known antigen. The libraries of TRB cDNA were prepared using 5' RACE with UMI labels. TCRdb reanalyzed the 5' RACE reads, giving one entry per CDR3 protein sequence and no DNA. The sample has over 95,000 distinct CDR3 sequences, and its top ten clones hold about 0.34%. Source material: naive CXCR3+ CD8+ T cells from blood. Subset: CD45RO-CCR7+CD27+CD95- naive CD8+ T cells expressing CXCR3 (TNR3+). These receptors all stem from a human donor in good health. Some clones in this sample may be carry-over from other donors' samples.

The V and J genes are TRBV29-1 and TRBJ1-2; TCRdb proposes TRBD1, but this gene call is untestable without DNA. This CDR3 is 14 amino acids long. Germline V gene sequence: CDR1 SQVTM, CDR2 ANQGSEA. The CDR3 here is CSVVLGATNYGYTF.

The chain combines TRBV7-8 with TRBJ2-1; the D gene TCRdb calls, TRBD1, cannot be checked with no DNA. The germline gives CDR1 SGHVS, CDR2 FQNEAQ. The CDR3 runs 19 residues. The CDR3 protein is CASSLRVADSGGVYNEQFF.

The genes are TRBV6-2 or TRBV6-3 and TRBJ2-1. Germline CDR1 reads MNHEY; CDR2 reads SVGEGT. The CDR3 covers 11 residues. The CDR3 here is CASTGYNEQFF.

J is TRBJ2-5 and V is TRBV25-1; the D call of TRBD2 rests on TCRdb alone, since no DNA is present to check it. Germline CDR1 and CDR2: MGHDK and SYGVNS. The CDR3 is 15 residues long. This CDR3 is CASTPTGTSGETQYF.

The genes are TRBV24-1 and TRBJ2-3; TCRdb names TRBD2, which stays unverified in the absence of DNA. This CDR3 is built from 17 residues. Germline-derived CDR1 and CDR2 are KGHDR and SFDVKD. CDR3: CATSDLNSGSPTDTQYF.

This chain links TRBV12-3 or TRBV12-4 with TRBJ2-7; TCRdb proposes TRBD1, but this gene call is untestable without DNA. The CDR3 covers 17 residues. The CDR3 is CASSLKSHLGGLVEQYF.

The CDR3 is CSVEGPGQDYEQYF. This chain uses TRBV29-1 with TRBJ2-7; the D gene TCRdb calls, TRBD1, cannot be checked with no DNA. Looked up from germline, CDR1 is SQVTM and CDR2 is ANQGSEA. This CDR3 contains 14 residues.

The gene calls are TRBV29-1 and TRBJ2-3; the D call from TCRdb, TRBD1, cannot be confirmed without DNA. Looked up from germline, CDR1 is SQVTM and CDR2 is ANQGSEA. CDR3 size: 15 residues. CDR3 sequence reads: CSVNGQGRNPDTQYF.

V gene TRBV7-2 combines with J gene TRBJ2-2; TCRdb's D call of TRBD2 is untestable without DNA. The CDR3 contains 17 residues. Per germline, CDR1 SGHTA and CDR2 FQGNSA. The CDR3 reads CASSLVISGVNTGELFF. Filled out from reference TRBV7-2 and TRBJ2-2, the complete variable domain reads GAGVSQSPSNKVTEKGKDVELRCDPISGHTALYWYRQSLGQGLEFLIYFQGNSAPDKSGLPSDRFSAERTGGSVSTLTIQRTQQEDSAVYLCASSLVISGVNTGELFFGEGSRLTVL.